The sequence of this TCR beta chain was determined in a study of T cell changes during pregnancy in multiple sclerosis. Clones were sequenced by immunoSEQ multiplex PCR, and TCRdb holds only the in-frame ones, with some missing. The top ten hold about 3.5% of the sample, which has roughly 100,000 clones, approximately 89% seen once. Per the germline V gene, CDR1 is MNHEY and CDR2 is SVGAGI. Trimming took 6 bases from V and 6 from J; bases not matched to a gene: 13. CDR3 length: 15 amino acids. This TCR was sampled from a female donor with multiple sclerosis, enrolled in a pregnancy study. The sample here was peripheral blood, taken after pregnancy. The V gene is TRBV6-5, the J gene TRBJ2-7; 8 bases match TRBD2. The CDR3 region is CASRPLTGGLGEQYF. The CDR3 DNA sequence: TGTGCCAGCAGGCCCCTGACGGGGGGGCTCGGCGAGCAGTACTTC.